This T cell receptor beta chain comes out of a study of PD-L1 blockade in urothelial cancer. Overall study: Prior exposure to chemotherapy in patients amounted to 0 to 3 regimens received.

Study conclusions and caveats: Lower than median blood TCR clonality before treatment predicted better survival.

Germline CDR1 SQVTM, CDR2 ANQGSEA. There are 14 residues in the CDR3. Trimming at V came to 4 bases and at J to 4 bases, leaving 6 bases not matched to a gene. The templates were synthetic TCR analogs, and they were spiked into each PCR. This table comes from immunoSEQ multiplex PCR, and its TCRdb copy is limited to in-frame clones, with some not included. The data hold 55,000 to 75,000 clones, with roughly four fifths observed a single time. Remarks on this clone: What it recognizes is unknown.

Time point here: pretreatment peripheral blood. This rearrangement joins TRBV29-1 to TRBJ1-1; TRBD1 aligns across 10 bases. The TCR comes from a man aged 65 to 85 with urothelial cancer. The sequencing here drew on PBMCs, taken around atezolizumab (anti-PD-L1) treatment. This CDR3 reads CSVVGTGVSTEAFF. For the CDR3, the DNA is TGCAGCGTTGTGGGGACAGGGGTGTCCACTGAAGCTTTCTTT.